This T cell receptor (beta chain) is from a study of blood T cell repertoires in COVID-19. Across the study: Some COVID-19 samples were acute and others convalescent; all came from the United States, Italy and Spain. T cells, B-cell-depleted T cells, or PBMCs supplied cDNA or gDNA.

Per the study methods: The authors estimated nucleated cell counts from reference gene primer amplification. The assay was immunoSEQ multiplex PCR, and TCRdb's table has in-frame clones only and misses some. V and J calls and clone size follow that table, whereas D and trimming were derived from the DNA. The sample lists about 190,000 clones, approximately 84% occurring once. The specimen was peripheral blood. This receptor was identified in an older woman with active or convalescent COVID-19.

The CDR3 region has the DNA TGTGCCAGCAGTCGACAGGGCGAGCAGTACTTC. Its protein is CASSRQGEQYF. The rearrangement links TRBV25-1 to TRBJ2-7, with TRBD1 identical over 7 bases. Germline-derived CDR1 and CDR2 are MGHDK and SYGVNS. This CDR3 region has 11 residues. The ends lost 5 bases at V and 6 bases at J; junction bases unmatched: 1.